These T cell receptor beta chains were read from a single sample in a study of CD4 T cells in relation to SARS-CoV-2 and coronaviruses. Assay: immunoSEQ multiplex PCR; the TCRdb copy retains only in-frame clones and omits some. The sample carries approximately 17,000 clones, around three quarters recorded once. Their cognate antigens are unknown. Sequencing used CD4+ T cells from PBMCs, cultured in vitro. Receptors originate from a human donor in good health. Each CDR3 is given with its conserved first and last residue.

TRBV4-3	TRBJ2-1	CASSQELSSYNEQFF
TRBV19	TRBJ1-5	CASSIDPRRGQVEVPQHF
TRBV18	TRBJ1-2	CASSAGRYGYTF
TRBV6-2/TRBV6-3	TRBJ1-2	CASSYRPGSGYTF
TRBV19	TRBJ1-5	CASSILSSNQPQHF
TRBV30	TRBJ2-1	CAWSVYHNEQFF
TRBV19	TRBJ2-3	CASRPGQGVTDTQYF
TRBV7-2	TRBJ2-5	CASSARYTQYF
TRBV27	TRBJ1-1	CASSLWDYRSNTEAFF
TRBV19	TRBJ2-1	CASRYGTSGSNEQFF
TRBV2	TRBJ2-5	CASSGSGPHGETQYF
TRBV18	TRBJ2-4	CASSLTGLAKNIQYF
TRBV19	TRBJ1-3	CASSIRGSGNTIYF
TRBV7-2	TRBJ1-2	CASSLAGGNYGYTF
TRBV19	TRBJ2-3	CASSPTSAYTQYF
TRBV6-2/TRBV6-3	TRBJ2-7	CASSYRREVYEQYF
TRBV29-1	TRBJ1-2	CSVEAVNYGYTF
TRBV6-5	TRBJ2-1	CASSYSIGSYNEQFF
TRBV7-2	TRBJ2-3	CASSLESLVNTQYF
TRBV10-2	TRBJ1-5	CASSGGPRYNQPQHF
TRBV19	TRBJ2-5	CASSSQLNGETQYF
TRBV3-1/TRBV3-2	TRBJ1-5	CASSQDLRINQPQHF
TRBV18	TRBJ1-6	CASSPRGDSPLHF
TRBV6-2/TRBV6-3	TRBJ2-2	CASSKVMAAPGELFF
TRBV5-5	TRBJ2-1	CASSSFGLAGDEQFF
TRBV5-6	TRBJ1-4	CASSFSINEKLFF
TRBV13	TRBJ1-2	CASSHGQGDYGYTF
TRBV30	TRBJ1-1	CAWTSGTLTEAFF
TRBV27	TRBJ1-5	CASSEQGRQPQHF
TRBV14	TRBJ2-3	CASSNRGGGDTQYF
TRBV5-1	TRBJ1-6	CASSVDRHNSPLHF
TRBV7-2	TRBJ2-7	CASSFVTGGSEQYF
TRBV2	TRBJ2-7	CASSEYPPSRLSSYEQYF
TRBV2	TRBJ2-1	CASMFSAGAAYNEQFF
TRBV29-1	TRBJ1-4	CSVHQDNEKLFF
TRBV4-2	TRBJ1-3	CASSQGGGSGNTIYF
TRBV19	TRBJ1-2	CASRQTGKRRGYTF
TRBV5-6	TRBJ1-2	CASSSFNGDGYTF
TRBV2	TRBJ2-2	CASSFVAVGGELFF
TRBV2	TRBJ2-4	CASSGTSGSDIQYF
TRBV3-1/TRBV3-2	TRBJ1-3	CASSQGEAGNTIYF
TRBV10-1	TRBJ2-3	CASSEGGKLRTDTQYF
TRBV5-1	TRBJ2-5	CASSPERGGGETQYF
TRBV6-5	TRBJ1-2	CASSYSILYGYTF
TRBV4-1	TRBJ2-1	CASSQDGAGVSSYNEQFF
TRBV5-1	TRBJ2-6	CASSVSAFGTGLSGANVLTF
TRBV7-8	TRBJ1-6	CASSLAGVDNSPLHF
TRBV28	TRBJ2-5	CASSQPGQGFETQYF
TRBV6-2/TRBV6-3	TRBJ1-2	CASSWTGGRYTF
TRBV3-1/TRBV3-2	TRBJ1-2	CASSQALEGYTF